The next 2 T cell receptor beta chains were all read from a single sample in a study of brain metastases from non-small cell lung cancer (dated by TCRdb to the late 2010s). Library construction relied on the immunoSEQ multiplex PCR assay. TCRdb took over this immuneACCESS table, retaining in-frame rearrangements with V and J assigned. Such tables are incomplete; in checked studies, under half of the missing clones stem from an unresolved V gene, and the remainder is unexplained. A total of about 450 clones appear in this sample, approximately 86% of them only once. Around 28% of the sample rests with the top ten. Sequencing was done on a sample of tissue from a brain metastasis. The intended sense of this specimen's cell subset or site label: resected brain metastasis paired with primary lung tumor. These TCRs come from a donor at least 40 years old with non-small cell lung cancer.

The chain is built from TRBV7-3 and TRBJ2-2, with D unclear. In germline, CDR1 is SGHTA, CDR2 FQGTGA. There are 13 residues in the CDR3. V was cut by 5 bases and J by 5 bases, with 9 bases left in between. The DNA of the CDR3 is TGTGCCAGCAGCCCCTACTTAACCGGGGAGCTGTTTTTT. Amino acid sequence: CASSPYLTGELFF.

The chain has TRBV19 and TRBJ2-7; either TRBD1 or TRBD2 may fit D (5 bases each). The germline V gene encodes CDR1 LNHDA and CDR2 SQIVND (reference sequence). The CDR3 is 15 residues long. The V end lost 5 bases, the J end lost 6 bases, and 20 bases lay between the germline ends. This chain's CDR3 is CASSPGTYPAPEQYF. The CDR3 coding sequence is TGTGCCAGTAGTCCCGGGACCTACCCGGCCCCCGAGCAGTACTTC.